This T cell receptor (beta chain) was profiled in a study of blood T cell repertoires in COVID-19. Turning to the study itself: From the United States, Italy and Spain came samples of acute and convalescent COVID-19. PBMCs, B-cell-depleted T cells, or T cells were the source of the cDNA or gDNA that made up the material.

There are 15 residues in the CDR3. Germline values: CDR1 MNHEY, CDR2 SVGEGT. J was trimmed by 1 base and V by 2 bases; bases with no gene match: 0. Repertoires were generated with immunoSEQ multiplex PCR, while TCRdb's copy carries only in-frame clones and drops some. Of hundreds of thousands of clones listed, less than 85% are singletons. All enrollees were about 18 to 100 years old and from some 24 US areas. The TCR originated in a man between 40 and 49 years old who had recovered from COVID-19. The gene calls are TRBV6-2 or TRBV6-3 and TRBJ2-2; 8 positions agree with TRBD1. Sequencing used PBMCs or T cells enriched from blood (not recorded which). CDR3 sequence reads: CASSYGTGNTGELFF. The CDR3 DNA reads as TGTGCCAGCAGTTACGGGACAGGGAACACCGGGGAGCTGTTTTTT.